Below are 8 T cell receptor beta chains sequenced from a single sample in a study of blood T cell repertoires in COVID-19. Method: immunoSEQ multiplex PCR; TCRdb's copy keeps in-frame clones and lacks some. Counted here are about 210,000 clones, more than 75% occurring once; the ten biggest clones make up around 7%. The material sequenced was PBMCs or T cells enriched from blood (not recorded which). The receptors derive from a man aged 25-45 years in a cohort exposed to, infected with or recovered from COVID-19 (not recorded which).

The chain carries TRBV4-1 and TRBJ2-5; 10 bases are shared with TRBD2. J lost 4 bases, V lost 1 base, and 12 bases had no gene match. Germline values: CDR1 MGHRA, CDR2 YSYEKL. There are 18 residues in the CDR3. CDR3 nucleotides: TGCGCCAGCAGCCAAGGAACATTGATAGCGGGAGGCATAGAGACCCAGTACTTC. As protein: CASSQGTLIAGGIETQYF.

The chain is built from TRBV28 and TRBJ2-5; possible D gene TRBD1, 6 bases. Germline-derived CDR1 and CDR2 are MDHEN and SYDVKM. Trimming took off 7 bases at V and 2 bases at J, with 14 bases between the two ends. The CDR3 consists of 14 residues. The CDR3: CASTPSGTQETQYF. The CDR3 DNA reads TGTGCCAGCACCCCCTCGGGGACACAAGAGACCCAGTACTTC.

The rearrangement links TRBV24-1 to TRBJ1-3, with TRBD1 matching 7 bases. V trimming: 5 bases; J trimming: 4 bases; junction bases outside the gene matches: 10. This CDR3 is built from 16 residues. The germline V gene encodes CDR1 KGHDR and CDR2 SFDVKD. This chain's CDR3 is CATSGTGEGGGNTIYF. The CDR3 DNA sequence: TGTGCCACCAGTGGCACAGGGGAAGGAGGAGGAAACACCATATATTTT.

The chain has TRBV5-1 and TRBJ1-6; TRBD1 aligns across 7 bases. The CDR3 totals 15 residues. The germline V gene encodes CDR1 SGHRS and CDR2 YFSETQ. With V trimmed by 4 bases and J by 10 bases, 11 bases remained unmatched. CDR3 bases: TGCGCCAGCAGCGTCACACAGGGGCCGGAATCACCCCTCCACTTT. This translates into CASSVTQGPESPLHF. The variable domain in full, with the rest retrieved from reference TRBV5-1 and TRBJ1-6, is KAGVTQTPRYLIKTRGQQVTLSCSPISGHRSVSWYQQTPGQGLQFLFEYFSETQRNKGNFPGRFSGRQFSNSRSEMNVSTLELGDSALYLCASSVTQGPESPLHFGNGTRLTVT.

CDR3 DNA sequence: TGTGCCAGCAGCCTAGGGGGGGGAGTGGCGCCTTCTAATGAAAAACTGTTTTTT. Protein: CASSLGGGVAPSNEKLFF. The rearrangement links TRBV7-6 to TRBJ1-4, with D tentatively TRBD1 (6 bases). The length of the CDR3 is 18 residues. V lost 5 bases, J lost 3 bases, and 22 bases lay in between. In germline, CDR1 is SGHVS, CDR2 FNYEAQ.

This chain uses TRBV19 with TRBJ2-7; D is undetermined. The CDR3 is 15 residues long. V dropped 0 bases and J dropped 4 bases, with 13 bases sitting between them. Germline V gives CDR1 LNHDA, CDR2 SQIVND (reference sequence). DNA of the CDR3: TGTGCCAGTAGTATAGATGACTCCCCTGGATACGAGCAGTACTTC. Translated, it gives CASSIDDSPGYEQYF.

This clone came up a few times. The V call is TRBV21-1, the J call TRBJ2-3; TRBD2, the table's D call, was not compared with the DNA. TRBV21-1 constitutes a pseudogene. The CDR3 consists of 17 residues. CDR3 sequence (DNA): TGTGCCAGCAGCCACGTGGGGCTAGCGGGAGGTCTAGATACGCAGTATTTT. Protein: CASSHVGLAGGLDTQYF.

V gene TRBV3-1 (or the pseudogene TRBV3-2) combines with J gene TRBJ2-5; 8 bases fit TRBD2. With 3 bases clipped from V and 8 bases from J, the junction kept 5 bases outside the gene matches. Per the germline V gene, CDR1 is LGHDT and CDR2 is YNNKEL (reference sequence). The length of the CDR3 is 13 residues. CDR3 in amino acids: CASSQRGVDTQYF. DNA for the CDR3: TGTGCCAGCAGCCAGCGGGGGGTCGACACCCAGTACTTC.